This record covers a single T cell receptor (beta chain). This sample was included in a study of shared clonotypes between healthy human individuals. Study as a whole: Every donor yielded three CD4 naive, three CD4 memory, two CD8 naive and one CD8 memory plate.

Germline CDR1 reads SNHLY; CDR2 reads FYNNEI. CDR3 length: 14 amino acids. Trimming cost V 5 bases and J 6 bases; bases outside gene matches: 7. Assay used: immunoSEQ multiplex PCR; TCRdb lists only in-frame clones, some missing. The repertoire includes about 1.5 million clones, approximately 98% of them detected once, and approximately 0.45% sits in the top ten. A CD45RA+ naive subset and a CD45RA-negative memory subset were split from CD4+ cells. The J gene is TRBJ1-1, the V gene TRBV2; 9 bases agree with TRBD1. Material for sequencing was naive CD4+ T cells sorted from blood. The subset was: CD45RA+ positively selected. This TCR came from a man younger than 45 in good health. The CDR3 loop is CASSTGQGKSEAFF. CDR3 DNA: TGTGCCAGCAGTACAGGACAGGGGAAGTCTGAAGCTTTCTTT.